The sample holds a few counts of the clone carrying this T cell receptor (beta chain). Its target is unknown. This entry is derived from a study of early T cells in non-severe SARS-CoV-2 infection. Study summary: Whole-blood bulk RNA, unsorted, was sequenced, and chains were unpaired.

CDR1 is SEHNR, CDR2 FQNEAQ, per germline (reference sequence). Losses at the gene ends were 3 bases for V and 2 bases for J; bases not matched to a gene: 4. CDR3 length: 15 amino acids. Individual cDNA molecules received unique molecular identifiers. TCRdb passed the 5' RACE reads through MiXCR, listing each CDR3 protein once. This sample has 40,000 to 55,000 distinct CDR3 sequences; about 25% occur once, and the top ten carry roughly 4.2%. General study findings and limits: Missing private and CD4 specificities, VDJdb matching favored anti-spike CD8 responses.

Sequenced here: whole blood, sampled at baseline. The rearrangement joins TRBV7-9 to TRBJ2-3, with TRBD1 matching over 8 bases. The clonotype comes from an adult who was a healthcare worker with PCR-confirmed SARS-CoV-2 infection or an uninfected control (not recorded which). CDR3 DNA: TGTGCCAGCAGCTTCGTGACAGGGGTCACAGATACGCAGTATTTT. Its translation: CASSFVTGVTDTQYF.